The 5 T cell receptor beta chains in this list originate from one sample, sequenced in a study of blood T cell repertoires in COVID-19. Sequencing used immunoSEQ multiplex PCR; TCRdb keeps in-frame clones, though not all of them. This sample has 150,000 or so clones, with around four fifths found just once. Sequenced input: PBMCs or T cells enriched from blood (not recorded which). The source is a woman aged 55 to 70 who had recovered from COVID-19.

The table lists this clone with many counts. The chain couples TRBV4-1 to TRBJ1-2; no clear D. The CDR3 extends over 17 amino acids. Germline V CDR1 and CDR2: MGHRA, YSYEKL. V shed 1 base and J shed 0 bases, with 15 bases lying between them. In nucleotides, the CDR3 is TGCGCCAGCAGCCAAGGAATTAGAGGGTTCGCTAACTATGGCTACACCTTC. It codes for CASSQGIRGFANYGYTF.

The V and J genes are TRBV29-1 and TRBJ2-3; 7 bases fit TRBD2. The V and J ends lost 7 bases and 6 bases, in that order; junction bases with no gene match: 16. The CDR3 has 15 residues. CDR1 is SQVTM and CDR2 is ANQGSEA in the germline V gene. The CDR3 here is CSALGTTLAVDTQYF. The CDR3 DNA sequence: TGCAGCGCCCTAGGGACTACCCTAGCCGTGGATACGCAGTATTTT.

This rearrangement joins TRBV30 to TRBJ1-1, with unresolved D. Deletions cut 7 bases from V and 2 bases from J, with 14 bases between. This CDR3 contains 13 residues. Germline CDR1 reads GTSNPN; CDR2 reads SVGIG (reference sequence). CDR3 residues: CASVAGSNTEAFF. CDR3 coding DNA: TGTGCCTCCGTGGCCGGGAGCAACACTGAAGCTTTCTTT.

The genes are TRBV6-1 and TRBJ2-2, with 7 bases lining up with TRBD2. This CDR3 comprises 16 residues. CDR1 and CDR2 (germline): MNHNS, SASEGT. Trimming at V came to 3 bases and at J to 7 bases, leaving 11 bases not matched to a gene. The CDR3 sequence: CASSELGGRLGGELFF. The CDR3 nucleotides read TGTGCCAGCAGTGAGCTGGGAGGGAGGCTGGGCGGGGAGCTGTTTTTT.

The chain recombines TRBV18 with TRBJ1-5; D perhaps matches TRBD1 (6 bases). Germline lookup yields CDR1 KGHSH and CDR2 LQKENI. The CDR3 length is 19 residues. The V gene lost 3 bases and the J gene lost 7 bases, with 28 bases spanning the gap. CDR3 in amino acids: CASSPVSTLSAGAGQPQHF. CDR3 nucleotides: TGTGCCAGCTCACCGGTTAGTACGTTGAGCGCGGGGGCCGGGCAGCCCCAGCATTTT.